A selection of T cell receptor beta chains follows, all from one sample in a study of T-cell memory formation after mild COVID-19. TCRdb re-analysed the 5' RACE reads in MiXCR, keeping a single row per CDR3 protein. Of fewer than 450,000 distinct CDR3 sequences listed, more than 20% are singletons. Sequencing was carried out using PBMCs or a T cell subset sorted from them (not recorded which). Receptors were obtained from an adult woman who had mild COVID-19 (a few samples of this study predate the infection). Cell type and time point are not known. The CDR3 runs from the conserved cysteine through the conserved F or W. A D gene is named only where the DNA matches it firmly. Clone size is given for some rows only: seen once, a few or many times, or a class if the clone is expanded.

j_call v_call clone_size d_call cdr3_nt cdr3_aa
TRBJ2-5 TRBV5-1 many . TGCGCCAGCAGCTTGGAAGAGACCCAGTACTTC CASSLEETQYF
TRBJ2-7 TRBV6-5 . . TGTGCCAGCAGTTACAAGGGGCAGGGTGGCTACGAGCAGTACTTC CASSYKGQGGYEQYF
TRBJ2-7 TRBV4-2 . TRBD2 TGTGCCAGCAGCCAAGATGGGCTAGCGGGAGTACCCTACGAGCAGTACTTC CASSQDGLAGVPYEQYF
TRBJ2-2 TRBV6-1 . TRBD1 TGTGCCAGCAGAGGACAGGTCACCGGGGAGCTGTTTTTT CASRGQVTGELFF
TRBJ1-2 TRBV9 few . TGTGCCAGCAGCCCCTCCCCGACCGTCTATGGCTACACCTTC CASSPSPTVYGYTF
TRBJ1-1 TRBV6-1 many TRBD1 TGTGCCAGCAGTGAAGATTCAGGGGGCGTAGCTGAAGCTTTCTTT CASSEDSGGVAEAFF
TRBJ1-6 TRBV2 . . TGTGCCAGCAGTGACAGGGTGCTTTCACCCCTCCACTTT CASSDRVLSPLHF
TRBJ2-1 TRBV3-1 . . TGTGCCAGCAGCCAAGGCGGTCTCCAGTTCTTC CASSQGGLQFF
TRBJ2-3 TRBV24-1 many . TGTGCCACCAGTGATTTGCGGTGGGGAGATACGCAGTATTTT CATSDLRWGDTQYF
TRBJ2-2 TRBV12-3/TRBV12-4 few . TGTGCCAGCACCCCTCGCCCAGGGGTAACCGGGGAGCTGTTTTTT CASTPRPGVTGELFF
TRBJ2-7 TRBV7-2 . TRBD1 TGTGCCAGCAGCTTAGCTATCGAGACAGGGTATAACGAGCAGTACTTC CASSLAIETGYNEQYF
TRBJ2-1 TRBV24-1 few TRBD2 TGTGCCACCAGTGACACCGGACTAGCGGGGACGCAGTTCTTC CATSDTGLAGTQFF
TRBJ2-3 TRBV12-3/TRBV12-4 few TRBD1 TGTGCCAGCAGTCCACAGGGGGCCTTGGCAGATACGCAGTATTTT CASSPQGALADTQYF
TRBJ2-7 TRBV7-8 . TRBD2 TGTGCCAGCAGCCGGGGGGACCGGCGTGAGCAGTACTTC CASSRGDRREQYF
TRBJ2-1 TRBV7-6 few . TGTGCCAGCAGCTTGAGACGGGGGCTCCCCTACAATGAGCAGTTCTTC CASSLRRGLPYNEQFF